Each of the 16 T cell receptor beta chains below was sequenced from the same sample in a study of shared clonotypes between healthy human individuals. Generated by immunoSEQ multiplex PCR, the TCRdb table keeps only in-frame clones and is missing some. Counted here are roughly 890,000 clones, 80% to 95% occurring once; the ten biggest clones make up around 24%. Terminally differentiated effector memory CD45RA+ cells were left out of the naive CD8 fraction, which was CD45RO-negative and positively selected for CCR7. Sequencing used naive CD8+ T cells sorted from blood. The receptors stem from a man aged 25 to 40 in good health.

V gene TRBV6-5 combines with J gene TRBJ2-1; 11 nucleotides line up with TRBD2. V dropped 2 bases and J dropped 7; count of bases not matched to a gene: 4. Germline V gene data show CDR1 as MNHEY and CDR2 as SVGAGI. The CDR3 runs to 15 residues. The CDR3 nucleotides read TGTGCCAGCAGTTACACTAGCGGGAGTATAAATGAGCAGTTCTTC. This sequence encodes CASSYTSGSINEQFF.

This chain uses TRBV27 with TRBJ2-1, with 7 bases matching TRBD2. The CDR3 extends over 13 amino acids. The ends lost 3 bases at V and 5 bases at J; junction bases unmatched: 1. Per the germline V gene, CDR1 is MNHEY and CDR2 is SMNVEV (reference sequence). CDR3 protein: CASSLAGDNEQFF. In nucleotides, the CDR3 is TGTGCCAGCAGTTTGGCGGGAGACAATGAGCAGTTCTTC.

The V call is TRBV5-6, the J call TRBJ2-1; D possibly corresponds to TRBD1 (5 bases). Between the trimmed V and J ends, which lost 4 bases and 6 bases, there was a span of 17 bases. Per the germline V gene, CDR1 is SGHDT and CDR2 is YYEEEE. This CDR3 contains 15 residues. In DNA form, the CDR3 reads TGTGCCAGCAGCCCCCTAATGCCAGGGCTCAATGAGCAGTTCTTC. This gives the protein CASSPLMPGLNEQFF.

On this clone itself: Other DNA sequences of this sample code for an identical CDR3. V and J are TRBV27 and TRBJ2-7; D call uncertain. CDR1 and CDR2 (germline): MNHEY, SMNVEV (reference sequence). The CDR3 consists of 11 residues. V was clipped by 4 bases and J by 4 bases, with 5 bases between them. Written as DNA, the CDR3 is TGTGCCAGCAGTTCCCCTTACGAGCAGTACTTC. Protein product: CASSSPYEQYF.

The rearrangement links TRBV6-5 to TRBJ2-5; D possibly corresponds to TRBD2 (5 bases). Germline loops: CDR1 MNHEY, CDR2 SVGAGI. This CDR3 spans 15 amino acids. V was trimmed by 7 bases and J by 2 bases, leaving 17 bases between them. DNA for the CDR3: TGTGCCAGCAAGGTCGGGGTTGGGAATCAAGAGACCCAGTACTTC. Translated, it gives CASKVGVGNQETQYF.

The chain is built from TRBV13 and TRBJ2-3; D gene uncertain. This CDR3 is 13 amino acids long. Trimming removed 5 bases at V and 0 bases at J, with 6 bases between. Germline V gene lookup returns CDR1 PRHDT and CDR2 FYEKMQ (reference sequence). DNA of the CDR3: TGTGCCAGCAGCCGAGTTAGCACAGATACGCAGTATTTT. Residues: CASSRVSTDTQYF.

The table lists this clone with a count of one. The CDR3 here is CASSSGLAGAFYTQYF. The CDR3 DNA reads TGTGCCAGCAGCTCAGGACTAGCGGGAGCTTTTTATACGCAGTATTTT. The chain carries TRBV11-2 and TRBJ2-3; 13 bases fit TRBD2. Germline-derived CDR1 and CDR2 are SGHAT and FQNNGV. V was clipped by 4 bases and J by 7 bases; unmatched bases: 8. This CDR3 comprises 16 residues.

This rearrangement joins TRBV4-1 to TRBJ2-7; possibly TRBD2 for D (6 bases). This CDR3 has 14 amino acids. Germline lookup yields CDR1 MGHRA and CDR2 YSYEKL. With 2 bases removed from V and 2 bases from J, the gap between germline ends came to 10 bases. This chain's CDR3 is CASSQRDFTYEQYF. The CDR3 nucleotides read TGCGCCAGCAGCCAACGGGACTTCACCTACGAGCAGTACTTC.

The V and J genes are TRBV7-2 and TRBJ2-1; 7 nucleotides align to TRBD2. The CDR3 covers 14 residues. Germline CDR1 SGHTA, CDR2 FQGNSA. V lost 9 bases, J lost 4 bases, and 9 bases stayed unmatched. The CDR3: CASTGLDLYNEQFF. The CDR3, as DNA: TGTGCCAGTACCGGACTAGACCTTTACAATGAGCAGTTCTTC.

The J gene is TRBJ1-1, the V gene TRBV9; D gene unclear. The length of the CDR3 is 13 residues. Trimming removed 6 bases at V and 5 bases at J, with 14 bases between. CDR1 and CDR2 (germline): SGDLS, YYNGEE. CDR3 amino acids: CASTVGPGTEAFF. For the CDR3, the DNA is TGTGCCAGCACCGTCGGCCCGGGTACTGAAGCTTTCTTT.

The chain employs TRBV7-9 and TRBJ2-7, with 9 bases fitting TRBD1. Losses at the gene ends were 4 bases for V and 2 bases for J; bases not matched to a gene: 3. The CDR3 consists of 14 residues. CDR1 is SEHNR, CDR2 FQNEAQ, per germline (reference sequence). The CDR3 DNA reads as TGTGCCAGCAGCTACCGGGACAGGGCCTACGAGCAGTACTTC. It translates to CASSYRDRAYEQYF.

This chain uses TRBV29-1 with TRBJ2-2; D is unresolved. The CDR3 totals 13 residues. V lost 6 bases to trimming and J lost 4 bases, with 12 bases between them. Germline V gene lookup returns CDR1 SQVTM and CDR2 ANQGSEA. Written as DNA, the CDR3 is TGCAGCGTCCACCAGGACCCCACCGGGGAGCTGTTTTTT. Translated: CSVHQDPTGELFF.

The chain has TRBV7-9 and TRBJ1-1; tentatively, D is TRBD1 (6 bases). V shed 1 base and J shed 4 bases, with 16 bases lying between them. In germline, CDR1 is SEHNR, CDR2 FQNEAQ (reference sequence). The CDR3 is 16 residues long. CDR3 DNA sequence: TGTGCCAGCAGCTTAGAGGTTCTTACAGGGAGCACTGAAGCTTTCTTT. Amino acid sequence: CASSLEVLTGSTEAFF.

The rearrangement uses TRBV4-1 and TRBJ2-1; 13 nucleotides agree with TRBD2. There are 20 residues in the CDR3. Germline V gives CDR1 MGHRA, CDR2 YSYEKL. V dropped 4 bases and J dropped 0; count of bases not matched to a gene: 12. The CDR3 region is CASSLTVLAGGQSSYNEQFF. CDR3 coding DNA: TGCGCCAGCAGCCTGACTGTACTAGCGGGAGGGCAGAGCTCCTACAATGAGCAGTTCTTC.

The chain has TRBV6-6 and TRBJ1-2, with no clear D. Looked up from germline, CDR1 is MNHNY and CDR2 is SVGAGI (reference sequence). V lost 5 bases, J lost 1 base, and 11 bases lay in between. CDR3 length: 14 amino acids. CDR3 DNA: TGTGCCAGCAGTCCCTATGGCCTTAACTATGGCTACACCTTC. Protein product: CASSPYGLNYGYTF.

The chain carries TRBV27 and TRBJ2-1; tentatively, D is TRBD1 or TRBD2 (5 bases each). CDR1 MNHEY and CDR2 SMNVEV come from the germline V gene (reference sequence). Trimming cost V 6 bases and J 0 bases, with 15 bases left between them. The CDR3 consists of 16 residues. The CDR3 DNA reads TGTGCCAGCAGAGAAACCGGGACGAGCTCCTACAATGAGCAGTTCTTC. This encodes CASRETGTSSYNEQFF.